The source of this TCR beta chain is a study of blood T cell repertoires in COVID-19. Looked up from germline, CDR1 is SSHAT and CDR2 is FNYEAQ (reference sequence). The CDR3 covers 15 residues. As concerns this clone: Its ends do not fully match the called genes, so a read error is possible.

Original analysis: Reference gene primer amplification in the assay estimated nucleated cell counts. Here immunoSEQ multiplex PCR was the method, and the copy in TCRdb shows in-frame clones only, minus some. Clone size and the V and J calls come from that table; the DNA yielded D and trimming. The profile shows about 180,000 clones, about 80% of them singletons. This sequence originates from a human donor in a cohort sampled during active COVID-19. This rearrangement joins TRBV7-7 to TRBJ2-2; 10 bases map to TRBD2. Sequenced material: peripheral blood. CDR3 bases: TGTGCTAGCAGCCCACTAGCGGGAAGGTCCGGGGAGCTGTTTTTT. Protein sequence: CASSPLAGRSGELFF.